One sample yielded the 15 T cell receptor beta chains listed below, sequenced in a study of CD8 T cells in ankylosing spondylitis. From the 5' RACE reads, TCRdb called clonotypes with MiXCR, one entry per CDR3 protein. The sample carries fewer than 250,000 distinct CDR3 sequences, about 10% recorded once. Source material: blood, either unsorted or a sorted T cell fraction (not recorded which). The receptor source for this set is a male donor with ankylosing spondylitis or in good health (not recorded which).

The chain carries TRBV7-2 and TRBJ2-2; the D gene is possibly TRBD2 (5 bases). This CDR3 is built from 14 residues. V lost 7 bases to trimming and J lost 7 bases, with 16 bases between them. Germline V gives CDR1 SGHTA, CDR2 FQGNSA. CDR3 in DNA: TGTGCCAGCACCTCGGCAGCGGTGGGCGGGGAGCTGTTTTTT. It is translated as CASTSAAVGGELFF.

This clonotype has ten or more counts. The CDR3 loop is CASSQGLAGHNEQFF. The DNA for the CDR3 is TGTGCCAGCAGCCAAGGACTAGCGGGACACAATGAGCAGTTCTTC. The chain carries TRBV4-2 and TRBJ2-1, with 11 positions matching TRBD2. Germline assignment: CDR1 LGHNA and CDR2 YNFKEQ. The trim removed 1 base at V and 5 bases at J, leaving 1 base unmatched. The CDR3 is 15 residues long.

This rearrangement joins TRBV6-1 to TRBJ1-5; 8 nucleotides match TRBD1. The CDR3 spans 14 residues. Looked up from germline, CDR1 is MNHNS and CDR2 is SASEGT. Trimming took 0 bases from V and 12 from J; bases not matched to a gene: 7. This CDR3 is CASSEAGQVSVQHF. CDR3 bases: TGTGCCAGCAGTGAAGCGGGACAGGTTTCGGTCCAGCATTTT.

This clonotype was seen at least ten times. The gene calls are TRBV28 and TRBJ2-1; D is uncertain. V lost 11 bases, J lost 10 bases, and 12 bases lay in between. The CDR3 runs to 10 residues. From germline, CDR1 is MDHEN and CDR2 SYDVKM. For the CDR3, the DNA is TGTGCCTGCGGTAAGAGGGAGCAGTTCTTC. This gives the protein CACGKREQFF.

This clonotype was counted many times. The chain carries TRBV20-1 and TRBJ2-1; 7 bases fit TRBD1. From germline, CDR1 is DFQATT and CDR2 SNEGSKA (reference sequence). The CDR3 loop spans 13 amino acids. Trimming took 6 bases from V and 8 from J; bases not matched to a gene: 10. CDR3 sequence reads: CSAPGQRTYEQFF. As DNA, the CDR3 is TGCAGTGCCCCGGGACAGCGAACGTATGAGCAGTTCTTC.

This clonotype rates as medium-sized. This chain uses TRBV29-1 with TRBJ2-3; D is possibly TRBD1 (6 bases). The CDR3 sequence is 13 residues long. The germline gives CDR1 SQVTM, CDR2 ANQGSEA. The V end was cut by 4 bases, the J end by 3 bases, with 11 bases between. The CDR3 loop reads CSVVQGITDTQYF. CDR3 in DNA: TGCAGCGTTGTTCAGGGGATAACAGATACGCAGTATTTT.

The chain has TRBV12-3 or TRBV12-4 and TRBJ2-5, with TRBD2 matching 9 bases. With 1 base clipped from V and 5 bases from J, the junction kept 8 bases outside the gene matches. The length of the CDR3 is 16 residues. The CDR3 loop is CASSLGIRAGGETQYF. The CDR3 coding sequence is TGTGCCAGCAGTTTAGGGATCCGCGCGGGGGGGGAGACCCAGTACTTC.

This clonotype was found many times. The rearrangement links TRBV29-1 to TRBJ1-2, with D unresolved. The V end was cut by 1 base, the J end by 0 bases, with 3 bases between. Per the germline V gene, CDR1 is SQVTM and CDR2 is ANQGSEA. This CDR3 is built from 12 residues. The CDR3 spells CSVEATNYGYTF. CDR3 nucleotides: TGCAGCGTTGAAGCAACTAACTATGGCTACACCTTC.

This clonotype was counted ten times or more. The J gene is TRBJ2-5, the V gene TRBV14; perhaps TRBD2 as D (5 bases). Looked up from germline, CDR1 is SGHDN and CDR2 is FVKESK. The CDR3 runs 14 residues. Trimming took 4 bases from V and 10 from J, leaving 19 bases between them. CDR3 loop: CASSPLATPQVQYF. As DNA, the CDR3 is TGTGCCAGCAGCCCTTTAGCGACACCTCAAGTCCAGTACTTC.

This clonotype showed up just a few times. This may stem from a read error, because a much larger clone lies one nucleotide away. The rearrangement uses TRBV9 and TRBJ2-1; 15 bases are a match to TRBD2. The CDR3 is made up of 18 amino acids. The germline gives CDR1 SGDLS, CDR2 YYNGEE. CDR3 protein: CASSGGLAGGATYNQQFF. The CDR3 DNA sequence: TGTGCCAGCAGCGGGGGACTAGCGGGAGGAGCGACCTACAATCAGCAGTTCTTC.

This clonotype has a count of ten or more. The CDR3 coding sequence is TGTGCCAGCAGCTTACGGCGGGAATCCACCGGGGAGCTGTTTTTT. Translation gives CASSLRRESTGELFF. The chain uses TRBV7-2 and TRBJ2-2, with D possibly being TRBD2 (6 bases). Trimming shortened V by 2 bases and J by 4 bases, and 11 bases separated the two germline ends. Germline loops: CDR1 SGHTA, CDR2 FQGNSA. The CDR3 contains 15 residues. The entire variable domain, with the rest obtained from reference TRBV7-2 and TRBJ2-2, is as follows: GAGVSQSPSNKVTEKGKDVELRCDPISGHTALYWYRQSLGQGLEFLIYFQGNSAPDKSGLPSDRFSAERTGGSVSTLTIQRTQQEDSAVYLCASSLRRESTGELFFGEGSRLTVL.

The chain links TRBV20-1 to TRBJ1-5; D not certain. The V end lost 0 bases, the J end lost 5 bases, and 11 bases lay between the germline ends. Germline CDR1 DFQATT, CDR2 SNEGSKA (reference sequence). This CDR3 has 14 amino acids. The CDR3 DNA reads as TGCAGTGCTAGAGAATCACAGAGGTATCAGCCCCAGCATTTT. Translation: CSARESQRYQPQHF.

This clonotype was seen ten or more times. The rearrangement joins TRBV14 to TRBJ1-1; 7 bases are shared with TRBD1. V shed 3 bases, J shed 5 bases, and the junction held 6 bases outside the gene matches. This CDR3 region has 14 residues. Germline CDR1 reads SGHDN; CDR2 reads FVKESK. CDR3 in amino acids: CASSHPGGRTEAFF. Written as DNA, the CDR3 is TGTGCCAGCAGCCACCCAGGGGGTCGAACTGAAGCTTTCTTT.

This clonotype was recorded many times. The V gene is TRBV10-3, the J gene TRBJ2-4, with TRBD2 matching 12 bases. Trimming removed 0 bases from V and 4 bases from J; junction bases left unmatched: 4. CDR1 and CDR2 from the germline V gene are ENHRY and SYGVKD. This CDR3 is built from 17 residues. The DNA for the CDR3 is TGTGCCATCAGTGAGTCAACTAGCGGGGGGAAAAAAAACATTCAGTACTTC. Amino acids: CAISESTSGGKKNIQYF.

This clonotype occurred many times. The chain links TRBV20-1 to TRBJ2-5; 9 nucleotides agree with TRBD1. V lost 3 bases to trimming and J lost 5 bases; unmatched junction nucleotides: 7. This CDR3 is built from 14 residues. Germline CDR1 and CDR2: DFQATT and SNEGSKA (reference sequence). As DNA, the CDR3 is TGCAGTGCTAGCTCCGGGACAGGGATGGAGACCCAGTACTTC. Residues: CSASSGTGMETQYF.